Listed below are T cell receptor beta chains from one sample, sequenced in a study of immune evolution from preneoplasia to lung adenocarcinoma. Assay: immunoSEQ multiplex PCR; the TCRdb copy retains only in-frame clones and omits some. Among more than 10,000 clones listed, approximately 87% were seen once. Sequences were obtained from FFPE tissue from an adenomatous hyperplasia lung lesion. The source of these receptors is a person between 50 and 70 years old with lung adenocarcinoma. Both conserved end residues are part of each CDR3. The D gene is left open where the match is weak. The listing skips clone size in some rows; elsewhere it reads once, few, many or a size class.

CDR3nt | CDR3aa | j_gene | d_gene | v_gene | abundance
TGTGCCAGCAGCCGAGGAGGTCCCGGATCTAATCAGCCCCAGCATTTT | CASSRGGPGSNQPQHF | TRBJ1-5 | . | TRBV14 | .
TGTGCCAGCAGTTCGACATCCACTACTAGGTTCAATGAGCAGTTCTTC | CASSSTSTTRFNEQFF | TRBJ2-1 | . | TRBV6-5 | .
TGTGCCAGCGGTAGGGGGCGCGAAAAACTGTTTTTT | CASGRGREKLFF | TRBJ1-4 | TRBD1 | TRBV6-5 | few
TGTGCCAGCAGCTTGAGGCGGGGCGAGCAGTACTTC | CASSLRRGEQYF | TRBJ2-7 | . | TRBV5-6 | .
TGTGCCACCAGCAGAGTCGGGGCGGTGGATGGCTACACCTTC | CATSRVGAVDGYTF | TRBJ1-2 | . | TRBV15 | .
TGTGCCAGCAGTCCTACAGGGGGCCTCCTCGTTTTAATGGGCGAGCAGTACTTC | CASSPTGGLLVLMGEQYF | TRBJ2-7 | TRBD1 | TRBV7-9 | .
TGCGCCAGCAGCGAACAACAGGGATCCAGCACAGATACGCAGTATTTT | CASSEQQGSSTDTQYF | TRBJ2-3 | . | TRBV5-1 | .
TGTGCCAGCAGCTTAGGACAGGGAGGAACTAATGAAAAACTGTTTTTT | CASSLGQGGTNEKLFF | TRBJ1-4 | TRBD1 | TRBV5-4 | .
TGTGCCAGCAGTAAGCTAGGATACGACTACGAGCAGTACTTC | CASSKLGYDYEQYF | TRBJ2-7 | . | TRBV28 | .
TGTGCCAGCAGCCCCTCGGCAGGGAGGAACGAGCAGTACTTC | CASSPSAGRNEQYF | TRBJ2-7 | . | TRBV9 | .
TGTGCCAGCAGAGGGGACACCGGGGAGCTGTTTTTT | CASRGDTGELFF | TRBJ2-2 | . | TRBV6-5 | few
TGCGCCAGCAGCCCCGGACAGGGGTTCACCGGGGAGCTGTTTTTT | CASSPGQGFTGELFF | TRBJ2-2 | TRBD1 | TRBV5-1 | .
TGCGCCAGCAGCTTGGGGACAGGGGGCTCCAACTATGGCTACACCTTC | CASSLGTGGSNYGYTF | TRBJ1-2 | TRBD1 | TRBV5-1 | .
TGTGCCAGCACCCTAAACAGGGGCAATGAGCAGTTCTTC | CASTLNRGNEQFF | TRBJ2-1 | TRBD1 | TRBV6-5 | once
TGTGCCAGCACCCTAGCATTTGGTGAGCAGTTCTTC | CASTLAFGEQFF | TRBJ2-1 | . | TRBV5-6 | .
TGTGCCAGCAGCTTGAGGGGATCGGGCACCGGGGAGCTGTTTTTT | CASSLRGSGTGELFF | TRBJ2-2 | . | TRBV5-8 | .
TGTGCCAGCAGCCAGGGACAGATACAAGAGACCCAGTACTTC | CASSQGQIQETQYF | TRBJ2-5 | TRBD1 | TRBV7-9 | .
TGTGCCTGGAGTGTAGGTGGGCCGGAGACCCAGTACTTC | CAWSVGGPETQYF | TRBJ2-5 | . | TRBV30 | once